This T cell receptor (beta chain) was found in a study of T cell repertoires in cytomegalovirus infection (dated by TCRdb to between 2018 and 2021). About the full investigation: Recently identified HLA-C-restricted CMV epitopes, whose presentation resists viral immunomodulation, were targeted by peptide stimulations together with well-studied HLA-B-restricted epitopes. Because public TCR beta signatures pointed to carriage of CMV infection together with the matching HLA type, the HLA type of each donor mattered for the analysis. The paper's findings and limits, for the study overall: In both this cohort and an independent roughly 330-donor cohort, the cumulative frequency of public TCR beta family members distinguished carriers of CMV infection plus the relevant HLA type. The ex vivo response was dominated by HLA-C-restricted CMV-specific TCR beta clonotypes, which also provided the single most frequent clonotype in two of eight donors.

The CDR3 measures 14 amino acids from cysteine to phenylalanine. The only DNA kept is the CDR3, 42 bases in frame from the first base. Clipping removes 4 bases from V and 4 bases from J, with 9 as the unmatched junction base count. CDR1 and CDR2 are read off the germline V gene (reference sequence) as DFQATT and SNEGSKA. Regarding this clonotype: This receptor's antigen is unknown. No qualities accompany the bases; no much larger clone lies one base away.

Explained via the paper, the treatment or condition label denotes: in vitro stimulation with specific CMV peptide epitopes to enrich CMV-specific T cells. Reads for this sample came from an Illumina HiSeq 1500. The raw public data were reprocessed by TCRdb itself: fastp quality trimming at Q25, MiXCR clonotype calling, in-frame beta chains only. Identical CDR3 protein sequences are pooled into one entry, listed with their most common genes and DNA. The sample includes around 900,000 distinct CDR3 sequences, with about 33% observed a single time. The biggest ten clones account for about an eighth of the sample.

Sequenced material: cultured CD8+ T cells from PBMCs, taken from culture after CMV antigen stimulation. The chain is encoded by TRBV20-1 joined to TRBJ1-1; 7 nucleotides in the junction match TRBD1. The sequence was obtained from a human donor in good health (CMV status not recorded). Some clones in this sample may be carry-over from other donors' samples. The bases are TGCAGTGCTACAACAGGGGAAGGGTTCACTGAAGCTTTCTTT. This gives the protein CSATTGEGFTEAFF.